The following is a TCR beta chain sequence with its context. Its antigen is not known. UMIs incorporating a 6-nucleotide sample barcode were appended by means of template switching. TCRdb re-called the 5' RACE reads; one entry per CDR3 protein, DNA not given. The repertoire table contains some 400,000 distinct CDR3 sequences. The sample belongs to a study of monozygotic twins with inflammatory bowel disease. Study findings and constraints: With inverse Simpson as the measure, TCRbeta diversity was lower in IBD patients than in healthy co-twins. Between concordant and discordant twins, repertoire similarity failed to differ, a result that limited power may explain.

This CDR3 region has 14 residues. The sample was blood. V is TRBV12-3 or TRBV12-4 and J is TRBJ2-3; TCRdb's assignment of TRBD1 cannot be checked, as there is no DNA. This clonotype was obtained from a human donor with ulcerative colitis or Crohn's disease, or a healthy co-twin of an affected twin (not recorded which). The CDR3 is CASSPLRTEDTQYF.